The 23 T cell receptor beta chains below come from one sample, sequenced in a study of vaccination effects on CD4 cells after COVID-19 (dated 2022 in TCRdb). Receptors were amplified or captured by the immunoSEQ multiplex PCR assay. TCRdb mirrors the immuneACCESS table, restricted to in-frame sequences. Some clones are absent from its copies; in checked studies, under half trace to an unresolved V gene, and the reason for the others is unknown. The sample table contains around 35,000 clones; only one count was recorded for under 70% of them. The ten largest account for 14% to 15% of the sample. In the ViraFEST assay, PBMC were stimulated with viral peptide pools, and TCR sequencing was then used to find antigen-specific CD4+ T cell clonotypes based on their expansion. After approximately eleven days of culture, CD4+ T cells were isolated with the EasySep CD4+ T cell isolation kit. Healthy vaccine recipients had no prior SARS-CoV-2 infection, confirmed by negative nucleocapsid antibodies before and after vaccination.

Their antigens are not known. Sequenced here: CD4+ T cells from PBMCs cultured with HCoV-OC43 spike peptides, sampled before COVID-19 vaccination. Reading the label with the study, this specimen's cell subset or site is: HCoV-OC43 spike overlapping peptide pool stimulation. The receptors originated from a human donor who received a COVID-19 vaccine.

The genes are TRBV29-1 and TRBJ1-4; D unresolved. Trimming took 6 bases from V and 1 from J, leaving 3 bases between them. This CDR3 comprises 11 residues. The germline CDR1 and CDR2 sequences are SQVTM and ANQGSEA. The chain's CDR3 is CSVGTNEKLFF. The DNA for the CDR3 is TGCAGCGTAGGAACTAATGAAAAACTGTTTTTT.

This clone has more than one count but fewer than ten. This sample also contains other DNA sequences that code for the same CDR3. This rearrangement joins TRBV30 to TRBJ2-5; D call uncertain. Germline V gene sequence: CDR1 GTSNPN, CDR2 SVGIG (reference sequence). The CDR3 consists of 13 residues. V was clipped by 0 bases and J by 5 bases, with 10 bases between them. This CDR3 reads CAWSVRLRETQYF. In nucleotides, the CDR3 is TGTGCCTGGAGTGTAAGGCTTCGCGAGACCCAGTACTTC.

This sequence joins TRBV10-3 and TRBJ1-2; D is undetermined. Germline CDR1 and CDR2: ENHRY and SYGVKD. The V end was cut by 2 bases, the J end by 2 bases, with 3 bases between. The CDR3 contains 12 residues. The CDR3 spells CAISEANYGYTF. CDR3 in DNA: TGTGCCATCAGTGAGGCGAACTATGGCTACACCTTC.

The gene calls are TRBV18 and TRBJ1-5; TRBD1 might be the D (5 bases). The ends were cut back, 8 bases at V and 5 bases at J, with 13 bases in the middle. CDR1 and CDR2 (germline): KGHSH, LQKENI. The CDR3 consists of 13 residues. The CDR3 coding sequence is TGTGCCAGCCGTGGGACGGGGGATCAGCCCCAGCATTTT. This translates into CASRGTGDQPQHF.

This chain connects TRBV6-5 to TRBJ2-1; D uncertain. CDR1 and CDR2 from the germline V gene are MNHEY and SVGAGI. The length of the CDR3 is 12 residues. The ends were cut back, 8 bases at V and 3 bases at J, with 8 bases in the middle. CDR3 sequence (DNA): TGTGCCAGCGGAAATTACTACAATGAGCAGTTCTTC. This sequence encodes CASGNYYNEQFF.

This chain uses TRBV5-1 with TRBJ1-1; D might be TRBD1 (6 bases). The CDR3 spans 17 residues. V gave up 6 bases and J gave up 1 base, with 22 bases separating them. From germline, CDR1 is SGHRS and CDR2 YFSETQ. The CDR3 reads CASIPGRGGLANTEAFF. The CDR3, as DNA: TGCGCCAGCATACCCGGGAGGGGGGGGTTGGCGAACACTGAAGCTTTCTTT.

For the CDR3, the DNA is TGTGCCAGCAGCCAGCGGGAGACCGGGGAGCTGTTTTTT. Translating gives CASSQRETGELFF. This chain uses TRBV3-1 (or the pseudogene TRBV3-2) with TRBJ2-2; 7 bases are a match to TRBD2. Germline CDR1 and CDR2: LGHDT and YNNKEL (reference sequence). The CDR3 totals 13 residues. After removal of 3 bases from V and 5 bases from J, the junction contained 0 bases not matched to a gene.

This chain uses TRBV4-1 with TRBJ1-6; D gene uncertain. The germline V gene encodes CDR1 MGHRA and CDR2 YSYEKL. V shed 0 bases and J shed 9 bases, with 18 bases lying between them. This CDR3 region has 17 residues. The CDR3 coding sequence is TGCGCCAGCAGCCAAGATCCGAACTCCCCAGCCACTTCACCCCTCCACTTT. Amino acid sequence: CASSQDPNSPATSPLHF.

The rearrangement joins TRBV13 to TRBJ2-7; D is perhaps TRBD2 (6 bases). Germline V CDR1 and CDR2: PRHDT, FYEKMQ (reference sequence). This CDR3 is 14 amino acids long. V dropped 0 bases and J dropped 3 bases, with 9 bases sitting between them. CDR3 protein: CASSLGIAVYEQYF. The CDR3 nucleotides are TGTGCCAGCAGCTTAGGCATAGCGGTCTACGAGCAGTACTTC.

In its sample, this clone was seen a few times. The DNA of the CDR3 is TGTGCCAGCAGCTTGGCAGGGGGAGCTAACTATGGCTACACCTTC. The encoded protein is CASSLAGGANYGYTF. The gene calls are TRBV5-4 and TRBJ1-2, with TRBD1 matching over 7 bases. Trimming cost V 0 bases and J 0 bases; bases outside gene matches: 2. Looked up from germline, CDR1 is SGHNT and CDR2 is YYREEE (reference sequence). The CDR3 totals 15 residues.

The gene calls are TRBV6-5 and TRBJ1-2; TRBD1 is a possible D gene (5 bases). Germline CDR1 MNHEY, CDR2 SVGAGI. The length of the CDR3 is 14 residues. V was trimmed by 0 bases and J by 2 bases, leaving 7 bases between them. CDR3 sequence (DNA): TGTGCCAGCAGTTACTCAAAGGGGAACTATGGCTACACCTTC. The encoded protein is CASSYSKGNYGYTF.

The chain joins TRBV5-5 to TRBJ2-1; 8 positions match TRBD1. Trimming took 0 bases from V and 6 from J; bases not matched to a gene: 11. The germline V gene has CDR1 SGHKS and CDR2 YYEKEE (reference sequence). This CDR3 is built from 17 residues. For the CDR3, the DNA is TGTGCCAGCAGCTTGGGTCGCGGACAGGGTAGTTTCAATGAGCAGTTCTTC. It yields the protein CASSLGRGQGSFNEQFF. The variable domain in full, completed from reference TRBV5-5 and TRBJ2-1, reads DAGVTQSPTHLIKTRGQQVTLRCSPISGHKSVSWYQQVLGQGPQFIFQYYEKEERGRGNFPDRFSARQFPNYSSELNVNALLLGDSALYLCASSLGRGQGSFNEQFFGPGTRLTVL.

The chain uses TRBV19 and TRBJ1-5; tentatively, D is TRBD1 (6 bases). V was trimmed by 3 bases and J by 5 bases, leaving 17 bases between them. CDR1 and CDR2 (germline): LNHDA, SQIVND (reference sequence). This CDR3 comprises 16 residues. The CDR3, as DNA: TGTGCCAGTAGTATTTCCGGGCCGGGGGGCTATCAGCCCCAGCATTTT. This codes for CASSISGPGGYQPQHF.

The gene calls are TRBV19 and TRBJ2-3, with 9 bases aligning to TRBD2. The CDR3 covers 16 residues. The ends lost 5 bases at V and 5 bases at J; junction bases unmatched: 11. Germline CDR1 and CDR2: LNHDA and SQIVND (reference sequence). The CDR3 here is CASSAPTSGPIDTQYF. For the CDR3, the DNA is TGTGCCAGTAGTGCCCCGACTAGCGGCCCCATAGATACGCAGTATTTT.

This chain links TRBV19 with TRBJ2-7; TRBD1 agrees at 7 bases. This CDR3 has 12 residues. Germline CDR1 and CDR2: LNHDA and SQIVND (reference sequence). After removal of 7 bases from V and 2 bases from J, the junction contained 2 bases not matched to a gene. The CDR3 region is CASKGAPYEQYF. The CDR3 nucleotides read TGTGCCAGTAAGGGGGCCCCCTACGAGCAGTACTTC.

Written as DNA, the CDR3 is TGTGCCAGCAGCGTAGCCGAGTTGGGGACAGGGGATTATGGCTACACCTTC. Protein sequence: CASSVAELGTGDYGYTF. The rearrangement joins TRBV9 to TRBJ1-2, with TRBD1 matching 10 bases. CDR1 and CDR2 (germline): SGDLS, YYNGEE. The V gene end was trimmed by 0 bases and the J gene end by 5 bases; junction bases not matched to a gene: 10. The CDR3 length is 17 residues.

The V and J genes are TRBV5-1 and TRBJ2-3; unclear D gene. Between the trimmed V and J ends, which lost 0 bases and 5 bases, there was a span of 13 bases. Per the germline V gene, CDR1 is SGHRS and CDR2 is YFSETQ. The CDR3 has 15 amino acids. The CDR3, as DNA: TGCGCCAGCAGCTTGGAACGGCCTACGGAAGATACGCAGTATTTT. Amino acids: CASSLERPTEDTQYF. The entire variable domain, with the rest obtained from reference TRBV5-1 and TRBJ2-3, is as follows: KAGVTQTPRYLIKTRGQQVTLSCSPISGHRSVSWYQQTPGQGLQFLFEYFSETQRNKGNFPGRFSGRQFSNSRSEMNVSTLELGDSALYLCASSLERPTEDTQYFGPGTRLTVL.

This sequence joins TRBV7-2 and TRBJ2-3; 9 bases agree with TRBD1. Germline loops: CDR1 SGHTA, CDR2 FQGNSA. Trimming cost V 3 bases and J 0 bases; bases outside gene matches: 10. The CDR3 is 18 residues long. This CDR3 is CASSLAGTGLTSTDTQYF. The CDR3 DNA follows: TGTGCCAGCAGCTTGGCCGGGACAGGGTTAACTAGCACAGATACGCAGTATTTT. Variable domain in full (rest from reference TRBV7-2 and TRBJ2-3): GAGVSQSPSNKVTEKGKDVELRCDPISGHTALYWYRQSLGQGLEFLIYFQGNSAPDKSGLPSDRFSAERTGGSVSTLTIQRTQQEDSAVYLCASSLAGTGLTSTDTQYFGPGTRLTVL.

This chain uses TRBV20-1 with TRBJ2-7; D is possibly TRBD2 (5 bases). CDR3 length: 11 amino acids. Between the trimmed V and J ends, which lost 4 bases and 4 bases, there was a span of 8 bases. Germline CDR1 and CDR2: DFQATT and SNEGSKA (reference sequence). CDR3 nucleotide sequence: TGCAGTGCTAATCCGGGGTACGAGCAGTACTTC. This translates into CSANPGYEQYF.

This clone was detected a few times. The rearrangement joins TRBV10-1 to TRBJ2-7; weak D call: TRBD1 (7 bases). The length of the CDR3 is 15 residues. Trimming left V 3 bases short and J 4 bases short, with 16 bases between. The germline V gene has CDR1 WNHNN and CDR2 SYGVQD (reference sequence). In DNA form, the CDR3 reads TGCGCCAGCAGTGACCCAGAACAGGGGACTTACGAGCAGTACTTC. This codes for CASSDPEQGTYEQYF.

The chain recombines TRBV3-1 (or the pseudogene TRBV3-2) with TRBJ2-2, with 12 nucleotides matching TRBD1. The length of the CDR3 is 13 residues. V trimming: 8 bases; J trimming: 8 bases; junction bases outside the gene matches: 3. CDR1 is LGHDT and CDR2 is YNNKEL in the germline V gene (reference sequence). CDR3 protein: CASWGQGAGELFF. The CDR3 region has the DNA TGTGCCAGCTGGGGACAGGGGGCGGGGGAGCTGTTTTTT.

This chain connects TRBV18 to TRBJ1-3; no firm D call. The CDR3 has 18 amino acids. Germline assignment: CDR1 KGHSH and CDR2 LQKENI. V was pared by 0 bases and J by 0 bases, with 15 bases between. Here the CDR3 DNA reads TGTGCCAGCTCACCACCCATACTACAGCGGAACTCTGGAAACACCATATATTTT. Encoded protein: CASSPPILQRNSGNTIYF.

The V gene is TRBV7-2, the J gene TRBJ1-2; D gene ambiguous. Trimming removed 3 bases from V and 7 bases from J, with 12 bases in between. This CDR3 is 13 amino acids long. Per germline, CDR1 SGHTA and CDR2 FQGNSA. CDR3 in amino acids: CASSLTLLGGYTF. DNA for the CDR3: TGTGCCAGCAGCTTGACCTTATTAGGTGGCTACACCTTC.